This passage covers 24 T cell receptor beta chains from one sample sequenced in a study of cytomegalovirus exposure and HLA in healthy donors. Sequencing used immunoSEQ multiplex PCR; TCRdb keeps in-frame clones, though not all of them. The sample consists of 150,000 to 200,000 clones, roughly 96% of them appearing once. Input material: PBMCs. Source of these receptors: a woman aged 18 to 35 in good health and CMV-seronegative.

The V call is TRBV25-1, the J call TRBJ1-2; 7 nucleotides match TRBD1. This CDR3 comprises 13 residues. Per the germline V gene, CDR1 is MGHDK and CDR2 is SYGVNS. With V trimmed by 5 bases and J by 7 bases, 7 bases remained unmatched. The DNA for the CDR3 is TGTGCCAGCAGTATTACAGGGGATGGTGGCTACACCTTC. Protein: CASSITGDGGYTF.

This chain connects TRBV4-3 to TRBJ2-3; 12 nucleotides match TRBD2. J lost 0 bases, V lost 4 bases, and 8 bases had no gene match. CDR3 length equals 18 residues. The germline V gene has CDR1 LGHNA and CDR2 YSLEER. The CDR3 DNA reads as TGCGCCAGCAGCCCCCAACCCGGACTAGCGGGGAGCACAGATACGCAGTATTTT. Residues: CASSPQPGLAGSTDTQYF.

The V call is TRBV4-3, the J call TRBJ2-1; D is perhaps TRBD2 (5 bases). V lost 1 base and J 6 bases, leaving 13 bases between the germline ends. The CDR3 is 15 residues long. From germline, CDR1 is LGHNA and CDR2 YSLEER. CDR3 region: CASSQVSGGPNEQFF. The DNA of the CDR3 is TGCGCCAGCAGCCAAGTTTCGGGCGGGCCCAATGAGCAGTTCTTC.

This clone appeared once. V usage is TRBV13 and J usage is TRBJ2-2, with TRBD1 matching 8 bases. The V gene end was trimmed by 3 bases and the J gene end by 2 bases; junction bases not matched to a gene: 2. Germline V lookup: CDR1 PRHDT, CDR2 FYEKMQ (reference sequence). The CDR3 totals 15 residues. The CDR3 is CASSLTGANTGELFF. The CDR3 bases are TGTGCCAGCAGCTTGACAGGGGCAAACACCGGGGAGCTGTTTTTT.

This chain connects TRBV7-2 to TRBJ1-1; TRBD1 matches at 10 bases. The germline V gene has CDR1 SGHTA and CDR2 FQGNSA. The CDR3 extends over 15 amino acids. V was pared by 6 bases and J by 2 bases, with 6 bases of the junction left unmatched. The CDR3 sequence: CASRQTGGANTEAFF. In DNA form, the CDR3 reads TGTGCCAGCAGGCAGACAGGGGGCGCAAACACTGAAGCTTTCTTT.

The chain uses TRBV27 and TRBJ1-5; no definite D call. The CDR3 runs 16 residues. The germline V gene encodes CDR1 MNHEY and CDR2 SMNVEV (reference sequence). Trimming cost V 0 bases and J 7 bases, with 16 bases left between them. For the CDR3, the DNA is TGTGCCAGCAGTTTATCAGTTTCCGGCGGCGGACAGCCCCAGCATTTT. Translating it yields CASSLSVSGGGQPQHF.

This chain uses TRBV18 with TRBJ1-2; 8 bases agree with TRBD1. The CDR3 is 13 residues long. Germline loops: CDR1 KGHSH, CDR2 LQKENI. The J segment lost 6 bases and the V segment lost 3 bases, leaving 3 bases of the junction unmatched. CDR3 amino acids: CASSPSGGDGYTF. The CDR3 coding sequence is TGTGCCAGCTCACCGTCAGGGGGCGATGGCTACACCTTC.

The CDR3 reads CASSIYGTANTGELFF. For the CDR3, the DNA is TGTGCCAGCAGCATATACGGGACAGCTAACACCGGGGAGCTGTTTTTT. The J gene is TRBJ2-2, the V gene TRBV5-6, with 7 bases matching TRBD1. This CDR3 is 16 amino acids long. Germline lookup yields CDR1 SGHDT and CDR2 YYEEEE. After removal of 4 bases from V and 2 bases from J, the junction contained 8 bases not matched to a gene.

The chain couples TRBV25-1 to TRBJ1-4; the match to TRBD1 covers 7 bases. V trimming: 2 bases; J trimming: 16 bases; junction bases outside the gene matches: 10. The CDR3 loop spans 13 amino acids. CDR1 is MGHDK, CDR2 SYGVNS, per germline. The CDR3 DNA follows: TGTGCCAGCAGTGAACCCTTGACAGGGTTTGAGTTTTTT. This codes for CASSEPLTGFEFF.

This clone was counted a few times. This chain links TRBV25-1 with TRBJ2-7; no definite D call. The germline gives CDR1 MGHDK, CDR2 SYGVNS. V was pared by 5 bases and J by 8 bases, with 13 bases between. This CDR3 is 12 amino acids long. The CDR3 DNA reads TGTGCCAGCAGTCCACCCGGTGATAAGCAGTACTTC. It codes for CASSPPGDKQYF.

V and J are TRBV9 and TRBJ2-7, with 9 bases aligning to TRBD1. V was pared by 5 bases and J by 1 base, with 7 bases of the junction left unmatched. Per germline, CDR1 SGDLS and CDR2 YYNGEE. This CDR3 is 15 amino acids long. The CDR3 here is CASSALGTGSYEQYF. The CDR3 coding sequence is TGTGCCAGCAGTGCCCTCGGGACAGGGTCCTACGAGCAGTACTTC.

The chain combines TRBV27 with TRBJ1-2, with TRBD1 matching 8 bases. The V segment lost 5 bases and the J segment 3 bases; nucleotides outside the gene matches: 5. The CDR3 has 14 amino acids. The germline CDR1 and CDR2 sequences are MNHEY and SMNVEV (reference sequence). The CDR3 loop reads CASSAKQGDYGYTF. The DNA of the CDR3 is TGTGCCAGCAGTGCCAAACAGGGGGACTATGGCTACACCTTC.

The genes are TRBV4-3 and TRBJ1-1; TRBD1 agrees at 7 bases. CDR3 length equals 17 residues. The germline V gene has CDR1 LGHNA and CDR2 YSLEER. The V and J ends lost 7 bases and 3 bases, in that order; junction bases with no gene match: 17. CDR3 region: CASTPSMQGGMDTEAFF. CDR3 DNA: TGCGCCAGCACCCCAAGTATGCAGGGGGGTATGGACACTGAAGCTTTCTTT.

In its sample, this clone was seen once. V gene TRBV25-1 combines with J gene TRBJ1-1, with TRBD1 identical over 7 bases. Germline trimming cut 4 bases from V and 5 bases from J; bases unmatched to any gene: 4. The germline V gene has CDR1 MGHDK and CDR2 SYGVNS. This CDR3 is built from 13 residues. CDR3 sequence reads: CASSVTGYTEAFF. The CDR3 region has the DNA TGTGCCAGCAGTGTGACAGGGTATACTGAAGCTTTCTTT. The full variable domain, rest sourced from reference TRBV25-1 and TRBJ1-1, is EADIYQTPRYLVIGTGKKITLECSQTMGHDKMYWYQQDPGMELHLIHYSYGVNSTEKGDLSSESTVSRIRTEHFPLTLESARPSHTSQYLCASSVTGYTEAFFGQGTRLTVV.

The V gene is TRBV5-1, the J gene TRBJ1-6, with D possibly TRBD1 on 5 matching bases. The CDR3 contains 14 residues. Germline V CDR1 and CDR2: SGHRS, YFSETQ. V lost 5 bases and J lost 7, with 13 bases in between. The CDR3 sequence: CASSYGHGNSPLHF. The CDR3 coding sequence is TGCGCCAGCAGTTACGGACATGGCAATTCACCCCTCCACTTT.

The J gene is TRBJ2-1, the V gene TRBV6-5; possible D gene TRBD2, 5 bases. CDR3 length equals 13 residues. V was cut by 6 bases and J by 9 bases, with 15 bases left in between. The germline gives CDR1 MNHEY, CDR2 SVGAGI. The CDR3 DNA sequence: TGTGCCAGCAGGATATCCGGGGTCAGTGAGCAGTTCTTC. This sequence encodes CASRISGVSEQFF.

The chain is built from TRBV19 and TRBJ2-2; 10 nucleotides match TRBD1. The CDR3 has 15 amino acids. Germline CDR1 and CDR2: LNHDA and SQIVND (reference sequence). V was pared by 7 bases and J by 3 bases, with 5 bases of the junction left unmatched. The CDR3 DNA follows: TGTGCCAGTAAGACAGGGGGCGGTCACACCGGGGAGCTGTTTTTT. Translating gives CASKTGGGHTGELFF.

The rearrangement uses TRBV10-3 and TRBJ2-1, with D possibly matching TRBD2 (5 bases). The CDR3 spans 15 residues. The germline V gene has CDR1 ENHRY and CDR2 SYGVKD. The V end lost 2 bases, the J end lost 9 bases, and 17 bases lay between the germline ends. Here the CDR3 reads CAISEDGLYVGEQFF. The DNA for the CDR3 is TGTGCCATCAGTGAGGACGGACTTTACGTAGGTGAGCAGTTCTTC.

The CDR3 sequence is CASSQGVSGDTDTQYF. Written as DNA, the CDR3 is TGCGCCAGCAGCCAAGGGGTTAGCGGGGACACAGATACGCAGTATTTT. The chain combines TRBV4-3 with TRBJ2-3; 8 nucleotides align to TRBD2. Per the germline V gene, CDR1 is LGHNA and CDR2 is YSLEER. The junction had 5 bases not matched to a gene; V was cut back by 1 base and J by 2 bases. The CDR3 sequence is 16 residues long.

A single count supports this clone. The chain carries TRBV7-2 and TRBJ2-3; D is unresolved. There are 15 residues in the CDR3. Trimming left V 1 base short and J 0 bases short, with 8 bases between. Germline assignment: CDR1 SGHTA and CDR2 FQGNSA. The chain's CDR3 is CASSLVVSSTDTQYF. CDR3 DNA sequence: TGTGCCAGCAGCTTAGTCGTGTCCAGCACAGATACGCAGTATTTT.

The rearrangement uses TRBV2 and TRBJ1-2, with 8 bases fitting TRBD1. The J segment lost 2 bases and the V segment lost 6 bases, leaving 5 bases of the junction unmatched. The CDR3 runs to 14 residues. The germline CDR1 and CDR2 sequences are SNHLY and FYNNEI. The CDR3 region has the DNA TGTGCCAGCAGGCCAGGACAGGGCAACTATGGCTACACCTTC. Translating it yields CASRPGQGNYGYTF.

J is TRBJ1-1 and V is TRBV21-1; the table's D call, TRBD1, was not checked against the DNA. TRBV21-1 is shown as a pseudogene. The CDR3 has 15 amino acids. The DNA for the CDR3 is TGTGCCAGCAGCAAAGGGCAGGGGGCGTGTACTGAAGCTTTCTTT. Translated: CASSKGQGACTEAFF.

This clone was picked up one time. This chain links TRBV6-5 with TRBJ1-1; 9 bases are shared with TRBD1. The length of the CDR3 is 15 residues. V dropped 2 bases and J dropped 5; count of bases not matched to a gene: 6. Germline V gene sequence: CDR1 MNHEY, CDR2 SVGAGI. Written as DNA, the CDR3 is TGTGCCAGCAGTTACGACAGGGGGGGAGGTACTGAAGCTTTCTTT. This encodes CASSYDRGGGTEAFF.

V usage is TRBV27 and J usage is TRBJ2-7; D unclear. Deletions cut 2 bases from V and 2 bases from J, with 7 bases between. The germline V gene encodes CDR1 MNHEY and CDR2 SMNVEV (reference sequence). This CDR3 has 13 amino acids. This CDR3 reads CASSLTRTYEQYF. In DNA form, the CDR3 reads TGTGCCAGCAGTTTAACACGAACCTACGAGCAGTACTTC.